This TCR beta chain was identified during a study of T cells in Graves' hyperthyroidism and ophthalmopathy (dated by TCRdb to between 2019 and 2020). Context from the whole study: Peripheral blood samples were taken at initial diagnosis, before any treatment was given. A discovery cohort of about a hundred patients, 43 with Graves' ophthalmopathy and 57 with stable Graves' hyperthyroidism, was used to find distinguishing TCR V-J signatures. Prospective prediction of ophthalmopathy was tested in an independent validation cohort consisting of fewer than 20 hyperthyroidism patients and around 17 patients who later progressed to ophthalmopathy. The 75 to 100 discovery patients were divided at random into training and test sets in a 7:3 ratio. Thyroid tissue and blood T-cell repertoires from six Graves' hyperthyroidism patients were also compared in the study. Once sampling was done, hyperthyroidism patients were given methimazole at a starting dose of 30 mg daily, whereas ophthalmopathy patients were given high-dose intravenous methylprednisolone. TCR Vbeta CDR3 sequencing of 130 to 150 peripheral blood samples (43 ophthalmopathy, over 70 hyperthyroidism and some 17 progressor patients) is reported in the paper.

V is shortened by 4 bases, J by 0 bases, and the region joining them spans 13 bases. The CDR3 holds 16 amino acids from the cysteine to the phenylalanine. Only CDR3 DNA remains: 48 bases, in frame from the first base. Looking up the germline V gene yields CDR1 MNHEY and CDR2 SVGEGT. The hyperthyroidism patients were between 18 and 65 years old and newly diagnosed, with a disease duration of less than 2 months. Exclusion was applied to patients with uncontrolled infections, other autoimmune diseases, pregnancy or lactation. Diagnoses were established on the basis of clinical symptoms, serum thyroxine and TRAb, thyroid ultrasound, and orbital computed tomography. For progressor patients, blood was drawn at the first diagnosis of hyperthyroidism, before any ophthalmopathy symptoms had appeared. PBMCs were separated from roughly 10 ml of fresh peripheral blood using Ficoll-Paque density gradient centrifugation. Progressor patients were initially diagnosed with Graves' hyperthyroidism and developed ophthalmopathy during follow-up. Total RNA was extracted using Trizol reagent, and RNA quality was assessed on an Agilent 2100 Bioanalyzer.

The TCR beta CDR3 regions were amplified from the RNA transcripts. The TCR CDR3 was subjected to a first round of RT-PCR using the HTBI primer set and the Qiagen OneStep RT-PCR kit. Libraries were constructed in a second round of multiplex PCR, after which size selection and purification were carried out. Paired-end sequencing of the libraries was performed with 100 bp reads on an Illumina HiSeq2000. In the authors' own workflow: Raw data were processed with SOAPnuke, discarding reads with adapters, uncalled bases, mean Phred below 15, or no exact constant-primer or identifier match. COPE v1.2.5 was used to merge high-quality paired reads, and clonotypes were defined as unique nucleotide sequences. Clonotypes were aligned to IMGT TRBV, TRBD and TRBJ reference segments using MiTCR v1.1. The analysis included only V-J combinations with a frequency above 0.0001, which together covered roughly 99% of the repertoires. A TCS score was defined as the ratio between F50 (clonal expansion) and ExV (chaos), using BLOSUM62-based TCRdist between CDR3 peptides within each V-J. Welch's t-statistics and random forest reduced fewer than 600 V-J features to about 13, which were used in a naive Bayes classifier (R e1071). TCRdb took the public reads, trimmed them with fastp at Q25, ran MiXCR for clone calling and kept in-frame beta chains. Duplicate CDR3 protein sequences are folded into a single record with the most common DNA and genes. These V and J calls originate from TCRdb's pipeline instead of the authors' own analysis. The sample data list about 350,000 distinct CDR3 sequences, and roughly 15% of these were observed just once. Approximately 30% of the sample lies in the top ten.

Overall study outcomes, separate from this receptor: No statistical method was used to set the sample size in advance, and investigators knew the group allocation. A 13 V-J signature model separated ophthalmopathy from stable hyperthyroidism, with around 90% sensitivity and 81% to 82% specificity in cross-validation and 80%/75% in testing. Most expanded thyroid clonotypes (frequency above 0.001) were also found in blood, which suggests that blood repertoires may mirror thyroid immune responses. In validation, progression to ophthalmopathy was predicted by the model with 70.59% sensitivity and 72% to 85% specificity, a median of roughly six months before onset.

This clonotype was counted at least ten times. The antigen it recognizes is unknown. No qualities accompany the bases; no much larger clone lies one base away. This TCR was sampled from a woman aged 25 to 39 with Graves' hyperthyroidism that later progressed to Graves' ophthalmopathy. The sequenced sample consisted of blood. The rearranged chain carries TRBV6-2 or TRBV6-3 and TRBJ1-3, with no D gene named confidently. In nucleotides, the sequence is TGTGCCAGCAGTTCCCCGCGCTCCCGCTCTGGAAACACCATATATTTT. Its amino acids are CASSSPRSRSGNTIYF.